Listed here are 8 T cell receptor beta chains from one sample, sequenced in a study of blood T cells in healthy people across ages. Using a J-beta primer mix together with a sample-barcoded 5' primer, a second PCR was run for about 6 to 11 cycles. TCRdb reprocessed the 5' RACE reads via MiXCR and lists one record per CDR3 protein. Here the sample spans 550,000 to 600,000 distinct CDR3 sequences, 40% to 50% being singletons. The sample was blood. These receptors came from a man aged 80 or over in good health.

This clonotype was counted many times. For the CDR3, the DNA is TGTGCCAGCACCAAGGGACAGGGGGGAAATCCTGAGCAGTTCTTC. Translation: CASTKGQGGNPEQFF. The genes are TRBV28 and TRBJ2-1; 11 nucleotides line up with TRBD1. Germline CDR1 MDHEN, CDR2 SYDVKM. CDR3 size: 15 residues. V dropped 7 bases and J dropped 9; count of bases not matched to a gene: 11.

This clonotype came up many times. This sequence joins TRBV7-2 and TRBJ2-3, with unresolved D. CDR3 length equals 12 residues. The V end lost 6 bases, the J end lost 2 bases, and 6 bases lay between the germline ends. From germline, CDR1 is SGHTA and CDR2 FQGNSA. In nucleotides, the CDR3 is TGTGCCAGCAGTCCAAACACAGATACGCAGTATTTT. As protein: CASSPNTDTQYF.

The CDR3, as DNA: TGTGCCAGCAGCCGTAGACAGAGGTATGAAGCTTTCTTT. Translating gives CASSRRQRYEAFF. This chain uses TRBV6-2 or TRBV6-3 with TRBJ1-1; D is perhaps TRBD1 (5 bases). Germline CDR1 reads MNHEY; CDR2 reads SVGEGT. This CDR3 is built from 13 residues. Trimming removed 6 bases from V and 7 bases from J, with 15 bases in between.

The table lists this clonotype with a few counts. J is TRBJ2-1 and V is TRBV12-3 or TRBV12-4; TRBD2 agrees at 7 bases. The CDR3 sequence is 15 residues long. The ends lost 6 bases at V and 5 bases at J; junction bases unmatched: 10. CDR3 coding DNA: TGTGCCAGCAGCAAGTGGAGGGAGGGGCACAATGAGCAGTTCTTC. Translated: CASSKWREGHNEQFF.

The chain uses TRBV20-1 and TRBJ2-3; 7 bases match TRBD2. V lost 5 bases, J lost 0 bases, and 2 bases stayed unmatched. The CDR3 is 13 residues long. Germline CDR1 is DFQATT and CDR2 is SNEGSKA (reference sequence). For the CDR3, the DNA is TGCAGTGCTTCAGCGGGGAGCACAGATACGCAGTATTTT. It encodes CSASAGSTDTQYF.

V is TRBV5-1 and J is TRBJ2-4, with 9 nucleotides matching TRBD1. This CDR3 is built from 17 residues. V dropped 3 bases and J dropped 3; count of bases not matched to a gene: 10. Per the germline V gene, CDR1 is SGHRS and CDR2 is YFSETQ. Here the CDR3 reads CASSSLTGGLGKNIQYF. The CDR3 bases are TGCGCCAGCAGCTCGCTTACAGGGGGCTTGGGCAAAAACATTCAGTACTTC.

This clonotype was observed a handful of times. The chain employs TRBV7-2 and TRBJ2-2; 7 bases align to TRBD2. Trimming took 3 bases from V and 4 from J; bases not matched to a gene: 2. Germline V gene lookup returns CDR1 SGHTA and CDR2 FQGNSA. CDR3 length: 14 residues. The CDR3 region has the DNA TGTGCCAGCAGCTTGGAGCGGGGCACCGGGGAGCTGTTTTTT. Protein sequence: CASSLERGTGELFF.

The chain uses TRBV6-6 and TRBJ2-3; D possibly matches TRBD1 or TRBD2 (5 bases each). This CDR3 region has 14 residues. CDR1 MNHNY and CDR2 SVGAGI come from the germline V gene (reference sequence). V was pared by 1 base and J by 4 bases, with 9 bases between. The CDR3 nucleotides are TGTGCCAGCAGTTACTGGCAGGGAGCAGATACGCAGTATTTT. The encoded protein is CASSYWQGADTQYF.